This T cell receptor beta chain was obtained from a study of response to subunit inactivated influenza vaccine. Via MiXCR, TCRdb re-called the RT-PCR reads, giving one row per CDR3 protein. Of roughly 790,000 distinct CDR3 sequences listed, 21% are singletons. The material was PBMCs from blood, obtained roughly 5 days after vaccination. The TCR was taken from a middle-aged man who received an inactivated influenza vaccine.

In DNA form, the CDR3 reads TGCAGTGCACATCACCCACCAACTAATGAAAAACTGTTTTTT. This sequence encodes CSAHHPPTNEKLFF. This chain uses TRBV20-1 with TRBJ1-4; D is unclear. The V end lost 6 bases, the J end lost 0 bases, and 11 bases lay between the germline ends. Germline values: CDR1 DFQATT, CDR2 SNEGSKA (reference sequence). There are 14 residues in the CDR3.